These T cell receptor beta chains were read from a single sample in a study of blood T cells in healthy people across ages. TCRdb passed the 5' RACE reads through MiXCR, listing each CDR3 protein once. The sample consists of 750,000 to 950,000 distinct CDR3 sequences, 50% to 65% of them appearing once. Sequenced: blood. These receptors originate from an elderly man in good health. The CDR3 runs from the conserved cysteine through the conserved F or W. Each record gives: J gene, V gene, CDR3 protein.

J: -
V: TRBV6-1
CDR3: CASSADWMSETQYF

J: TRBJ2-7
V: TRBV9
CDR3: CASSVDAGNYEQYF

J: TRBJ2-7
V: TRBV12-3/TRBV12-4
CDR3: CASSFGRTTYEQYF

J: TRBJ2-2
V: TRBV27
CDR3: CASRNRAAGELFF

J: TRBJ2-3
V: TRBV29-1
CDR3: CSVEGQTDTQYF

J: TRBJ2-7
V: TRBV3-1
CDR3: CASSQDILAGGRIYEQYF

J: TRBJ2-7
V: TRBV5-1
CDR3: CASSLDPGASDEQYF

J: TRBJ2-1
V: TRBV18
CDR3: CASSPVFETNGNEQFF

J: TRBJ2-7
V: TRBV7-9
CDR3: CASSLGTGEQYEQYF

J: TRBJ2-7
V: TRBV28
CDR3: CASSPVVAYEQYF

J: -
V: TRBV7-2
CDR3: CASSLIAGVTYEQYF

J: TRBJ2-5
V: TRBV10-3
CDR3: CAARGGANWEQYF

J: TRBJ1-4
V: TRBV11-2
CDR3: CASSFAPRQGLGEKLFF

J: TRBJ2-3
V: TRBV29-1
CDR3: CSVATWAYGYF

J: TRBJ2-5
V: TRBV27
CDR3: CASSPRDRTREETQYF

J: TRBJ2-1
V: TRBV7-8
CDR3: CASSLGGTGTFF

J: TRBJ2-3
V: TRBV4-1
CDR3: CASSPAGGAGRYAYF

J: TRBJ2-3
V: TRBV25-1
CDR3: CASYRDYHRYAYF

J: TRBJ1-1
V: TRBV3-1
CDR3: CASSQDLLGRTEAFF

J: TRBJ2-7
V: TRBV12-3/TRBV12-4
CDR3: CASGLAGGPEQYF

J: TRBJ1-6
V: TRBV5-1
CDR3: CASSLAGQGYSPLHF

J: TRBJ2-1
V: TRBV29-1
CDR3: CSAGSPAGEQFF

J: TRBJ1-5
V: TRBV12-3/TRBV12-4
CDR3: CASVPDVSNQPQHF

J: TRBJ2-7
V: TRBV11-1
CDR3: CASSLAGTGLSYEQYF

J: TRBJ2-3
V: TRBV20-1
CDR3: CSAEPGFRGQYF

J: TRBJ1-6
V: TRBV5-1
CDR3: CASRGMGDSPLHF

J: TRBJ2-2
V: TRBV9
CDR3: CASRRDSSTGELFF

J: TRBJ2-3
V: TRBV5-1
CDR3: CASSFQAGADTQYF

J: TRBJ2-1
V: TRBV7-9
CDR3: CASSSHLAGKGDEQFF

J: TRBJ2-1
V: TRBV7-2
CDR3: CVSSLGAGGTEQFF

J: TRBJ2-5
V: TRBV20-1
CDR3: CSASHRTGSGEQYF

J: TRBJ2-5
V: TRBV20-1
CDR3: CSDPAGAGFSETQYF

J: TRBJ2-7
V: TRBV10-3
CDR3: CAISEWTSGRSSYEQYF

J: TRBJ1-2
V: TRBV20-1
CDR3: CSARETGAGYTF

J: TRBJ2-1
V: TRBV5-1
CDR3: CASKKTSGSDEQFF

J: TRBJ2-1
V: TRBV20-1
CDR3: CSTSPSGRYNEQFF

J: TRBJ2-2
V: TRBV7-2
CDR3: CASSPQTAGELFF

J: TRBJ2-3
V: TRBV29-1
CDR3: CSVEDLKAGGLDTQYF

J: TRBJ2-7
V: TRBV5-1
CDR3: CASSTATVFSYNEQYF

J: TRBJ2-7
V: TRBV4-2
CDR3: CASSHDRLVYNEQYF

J: TRBJ2-3
V: TRBV7-3
CDR3: CASSSRGGNTDTQYF

J: TRBJ2-5
V: TRBV11-2
CDR3: CASSHRDRPQYF

J: TRBJ2-5
V: TRBV6-5
CDR3: CASSSTGGPHNEQYF

J: TRBJ2-1
V: TRBV20-1
CDR3: CSAQTDGGLEQFF

J: TRBJ2-3
V: TRBV20-1
CDR3: CSAHISGRTDTQYF

J: TRBJ2-6
V: TRBV7-9
CDR3: CAHPRQGFSGANVLTF

J: TRBJ1-1
V: TRBV4-1
CDR3: CASSQGRGRTEAFF

J: TRBJ2-5
V: TRBV5-1
CDR3: CASSLASLAEETQYF

J: TRBJ1-4
V: TRBV7-9
CDR3: CASSTRTGATEKLFF

J: TRBJ1-2
V: TRBV7-9
CDR3: CASRGTPGQGFVGYTF

J: TRBJ1-6
V: TRBV6-5
CDR3: CASSYESGGSSYNSPLHF

J: TRBJ1-2
V: TRBV5-4
CDR3: CASSSPSRAYGYTF

J: TRBJ1-1
V: TRBV9
CDR3: CASSAGTGWAFF

J: TRBJ1-2
V: TRBV6-6
CDR3: CASSYQGQNYGYTF

J: TRBJ2-3
V: TRBV10-3
CDR3: CAISGSGFSGPDTQYF

J: TRBJ2-2
V: TRBV29-1
CDR3: CSVVRDGTNTGELFF

J: -
V: TRBV7-2
CDR3: CASSLGVGSTRPYEQYF

J: TRBJ2-5
V: TRBV27
CDR3: CASSLSFTSGLPQETQYF

J: TRBJ1-2
V: TRBV5-1
CDR3: CASSIDGDGYTF

J: TRBJ1-1
V: TRBV7-2
CDR3: CASSTKDRRNTEAFF